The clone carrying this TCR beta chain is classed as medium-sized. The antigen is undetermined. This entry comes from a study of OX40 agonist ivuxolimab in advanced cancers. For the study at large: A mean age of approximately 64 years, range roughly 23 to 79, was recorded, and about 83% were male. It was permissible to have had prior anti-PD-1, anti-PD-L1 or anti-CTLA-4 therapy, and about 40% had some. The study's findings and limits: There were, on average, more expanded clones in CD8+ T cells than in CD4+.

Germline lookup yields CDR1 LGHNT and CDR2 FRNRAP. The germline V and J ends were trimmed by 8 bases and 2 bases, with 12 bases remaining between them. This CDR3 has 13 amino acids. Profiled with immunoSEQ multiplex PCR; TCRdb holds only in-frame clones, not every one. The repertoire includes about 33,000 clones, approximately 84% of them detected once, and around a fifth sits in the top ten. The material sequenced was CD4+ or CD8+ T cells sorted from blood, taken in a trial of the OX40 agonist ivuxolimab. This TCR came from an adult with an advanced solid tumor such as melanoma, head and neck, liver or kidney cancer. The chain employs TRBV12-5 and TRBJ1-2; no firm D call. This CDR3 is CASCPGSNYGYTF. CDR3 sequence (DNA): TGTGCTAGTTGTCCGGGCAGCAACTATGGCTACACCTTC. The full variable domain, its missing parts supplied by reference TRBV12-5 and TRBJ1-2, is DARVTQTPRHKVTEMGQEVTMRCQPILGHNTVFWYRQTMMQGLELLAYFRNRAPLDDSGMPKDRFSAEMPDATLATLKIQPSEPRDSAVYFCASCPGSNYGYTFGSGTRLTVV.